This T cell receptor (beta chain) originates from a study of shared clonotypes between healthy human individuals. The test was conducted at deep level. Repertoires were generated with immunoSEQ multiplex PCR, while TCRdb's copy carries only in-frame clones and drops some. The data hold 1.6 million or so clones, with approximately 96% observed a single time. The germline V gene encodes CDR1 SNHLY and CDR2 FYNNEI. The CDR3 has 17 residues. Trimming at V came to 1 base and at J to 6 bases, leaving 12 bases not matched to a gene. This clonotype was obtained from a man under 40 in good health. Sequencing was done on a sample of naive CD4+ T cells sorted from blood. As for subset: CD45RA+ positively selected. The chain combines TRBV2 with TRBJ2-1, with 7 bases identical to TRBD1. CDR3 bases: TGTGCCAGCAGTGAAGATATAGTCGGACAGGTGTCCAATGAGCAGTTCTTC. It specifies CASSEDIVGQVSNEQFF.